These T cell receptor beta chains were read from a single sample in a study of T cells in Graves' hyperthyroidism and ophthalmopathy. A single record per CDR3 protein comes from TCRdb applying MiXCR to the multiplex PCR reads. The sample shows under 700,000 distinct CDR3 sequences, 16% of them seen only once. Sample: blood. The receptors were sampled from a woman in her late teens or twenties with Graves' hyperthyroidism. The CDR3 runs from the conserved cysteine through the conserved F or W. Each record gives: J gene, V gene, D gene, clone size, CDR3 DNA, CDR3 protein. The D gene is left open where the match is weak. The size of a clone is reported for some rows only, either as once, few or many, or as a class for expanded clones.

J gene: TRBJ2-7; V gene: TRBV12-5; D gene: -; clone size: few; CDR3 DNA: TGTGCTAGTGGTCCAGGGGTTGGCTCCTACGAGCAGTACTTC; CDR3 protein: CASGPGVGSYEQYF
J gene: TRBJ2-3; V gene: TRBV12-3/TRBV12-4; D gene: -; clone size: few; CDR3 DNA: TGTGCCAGCAGTTTTAGGGCGGTGGGCCTCACAGATACGCAGTATTTT; CDR3 protein: CASSFRAVGLTDTQYF
J gene: TRBJ2-7; V gene: TRBV30; D gene: TRBD1; clone size: -; CDR3 DNA: TGTGCCTGGAGTGTAAGGGGGACAGCGACCTACGAGCAGTACTTC; CDR3 protein: CAWSVRGTATYEQYF
J gene: TRBJ2-5; V gene: TRBV5-6; D gene: -; clone size: few; CDR3 DNA: TGTGCCAGCAGCTTGTTAGGCGAGCGGAAACAAGAGACCCAGTACTTC; CDR3 protein: CASSLLGERKQETQYF
J gene: TRBJ1-2; V gene: TRBV6-2/TRBV6-3; D gene: -; clone size: many; CDR3 DNA: TGTGCCAGCAGTTACTCAGCAGGCGGAGGAGGCTACACCTTC; CDR3 protein: CASSYSAGGGGYTF
J gene: TRBJ2-7; V gene: TRBV20-1; D gene: -; clone size: many; CDR3 DNA: TGCAGTGCACTCCGGGGGACCTACGAGCAGTACTTC; CDR3 protein: CSALRGTYEQYF
J gene: TRBJ2-3; V gene: TRBV7-2; D gene: -; clone size: many; CDR3 DNA: TGTGCCAGCAGCTTAAAGGGGGGGCCGGGAGATACGCAGTATTTT; CDR3 protein: CASSLKGGPGDTQYF
J gene: TRBJ2-5; V gene: TRBV7-9; D gene: TRBD2; clone size: many; CDR3 DNA: TGTGCCAGCAGCCGGCAAAACTTAGCGGGGCGGCCCCGCCAAGAGACCCAGTACTTC; CDR3 protein: CASSRQNLAGRPRQETQYF
J gene: TRBJ1-5; V gene: TRBV20-1; D gene: -; clone size: few; CDR3 DNA: TGCAGTGCCCCGAAAGGCACAGGTGGCAATCAGCCCCAGCATTTT; CDR3 protein: CSAPKGTGGNQPQHF
J gene: TRBJ2-7; V gene: TRBV29-1; D gene: -; clone size: few; CDR3 DNA: TGCAGCGTTGAAGAAGGACAGGAGCAGTACTTC; CDR3 protein: CSVEEGQEQYF
J gene: TRBJ1-4; V gene: TRBV6-5; D gene: -; clone size: -; CDR3 DNA: TGTGCCAGCAGTTCGCCCACGGGGATGGATGAAAAACTGTTTTTT; CDR3 protein: CASSSPTGMDEKLFF
J gene: TRBJ1-2; V gene: TRBV19; D gene: -; clone size: -; CDR3 DNA: TGTGCCAGTAGTATCCTACTGACAGGAAACTATGGCTACACCTTC; CDR3 protein: CASSILLTGNYGYTF
J gene: TRBJ2-7; V gene: TRBV2; D gene: -; clone size: -; CDR3 DNA: TGTGCCAGCAATCTCGGGGTTGAGCAGTACTTC; CDR3 protein: CASNLGVEQYF
J gene: TRBJ2-3; V gene: TRBV20-1; D gene: -; clone size: few; CDR3 DNA: TGCAGTTCACGTTCCGGGGGTGGAAACACAGATACGCAGTATTTT; CDR3 protein: CSSRSGGGNTDTQYF
J gene: TRBJ2-3; V gene: TRBV5-1; D gene: TRBD2; clone size: many; CDR3 DNA: TGCGCCAGCAGCTTGGACGGACTAGCGGGAGTGGATACGCAGTATTTT; CDR3 protein: CASSLDGLAGVDTQYF
J gene: TRBJ2-1; V gene: TRBV5-1; D gene: TRBD2; clone size: many; CDR3 DNA: TGCGCCAGCAGCTTGATGTCGGCTAGCGGGAGTAGTGAGCAGTTCTTC; CDR3 protein: CASSLMSASGSSEQFF
J gene: TRBJ2-5; V gene: TRBV3-1; D gene: TRBD2; clone size: -; CDR3 DNA: TGTGCCAGCAGCCCAACCCTAGCGGGGGGATGGGAGACCCAGTACTTC; CDR3 protein: CASSPTLAGGWETQYF
J gene: TRBJ2-5; V gene: TRBV29-1; D gene: TRBD2; clone size: few; CDR3 DNA: TGCAGCGTTGAAAAAGGGGGCTGGACTAGCGGGAGTAACCAAGAGACCCAGTACTTC; CDR3 protein: CSVEKGGWTSGSNQETQYF
J gene: TRBJ1-1; V gene: TRBV11-3; D gene: -; clone size: many; CDR3 DNA: TGTGCCAGCAACTCGGGTGGAGGGGCCGCCGGGGTGAACACTGAAGCTTTCTTT; CDR3 protein: CASNSGGGAAGVNTEAFF
J gene: TRBJ1-2; V gene: TRBV7-9; D gene: -; clone size: -; CDR3 DNA: TGTGCCAGCAGCGCCCCACAGGGTTTCGGCTACACCTTC; CDR3 protein: CASSAPQGFGYTF
J gene: TRBJ2-1; V gene: TRBV29-1; D gene: TRBD2; clone size: -; CDR3 DNA: TGCAGCGTTCTTAAAGTGACTAGCATCTACAATGAGCAGTTCTTC; CDR3 protein: CSVLKVTSIYNEQFF
J gene: TRBJ2-5; V gene: TRBV6-6; D gene: -; clone size: few; CDR3 DNA: TGTGCCAGCAGTTACTCAGGGGGGGGGGCGGGAGAGACCCAGTACTTC; CDR3 protein: CASSYSGGGAGETQYF
J gene: TRBJ1-1; V gene: TRBV6-1; D gene: -; clone size: once; CDR3 DNA: TGTGCCACCCTAAGGGGGAACACTGAAGCTTTCTTT; CDR3 protein: CATLRGNTEAFF
J gene: TRBJ2-3; V gene: TRBV12-3/TRBV12-4; D gene: -; clone size: many; CDR3 DNA: TGTGCCAGTAAAGCGGACGCCAAAAGTACAGATACGCAGTATTTT; CDR3 protein: CASKADAKSTDTQYF
J gene: TRBJ2-7; V gene: TRBV20-1; D gene: -; clone size: many; CDR3 DNA: TGCAGTGCTAGGAGGGGGTCCTCGCACGAGCAGTACTTC; CDR3 protein: CSARRGSSHEQYF
J gene: TRBJ1-2; V gene: TRBV20-1; D gene: -; clone size: -; CDR3 DNA: TGCAGTGCTAGAAAGTTTCAGTTGAAAGCTAACTATGGCTACACCTTC; CDR3 protein: CSARKFQLKANYGYTF
J gene: TRBJ2-3; V gene: TRBV10-3; D gene: -; clone size: many; CDR3 DNA: TGTGCCATCAGTGAGTTGGTACGGACTACCACAGATACGCAGTATTTT; CDR3 protein: CAISELVRTTTDTQYF
J gene: TRBJ2-7; V gene: TRBV14; D gene: -; clone size: many; CDR3 DNA: TGTGCCAGCAGTATATCTGCGTACGAGCAGTACTTC; CDR3 protein: CASSISAYEQYF
J gene: TRBJ2-5; V gene: TRBV6-1; D gene: TRBD2; clone size: -; CDR3 DNA: TGTGCCAGCACTTCGCGTCCTAGCGGGGGGGCCCAGACCCAGTACTTC; CDR3 protein: CASTSRPSGGAQTQYF
J gene: TRBJ2-3; V gene: TRBV9; D gene: TRBD1; clone size: few; CDR3 DNA: TGTGCCAGCAGCGCTACCGGGACAGGGGAGGGGAGGCAGTATTTT; CDR3 protein: CASSATGTGEGRQYF
J gene: TRBJ2-3; V gene: TRBV2; D gene: -; clone size: many; CDR3 DNA: TGTGCCAGCAGTGACGTCTCAGATACGCAGTATTTT; CDR3 protein: CASSDVSDTQYF
J gene: TRBJ1-1; V gene: TRBV6-1; D gene: -; clone size: -; CDR3 DNA: TGTGCCAGCAGCCGCAATTCGGGCACTGAAGCTTTCTTT; CDR3 protein: CASSRNSGTEAFF
J gene: TRBJ1-4; V gene: TRBV2; D gene: -; clone size: many; CDR3 DNA: TGTGCCAGCAGTGTTAACCAAGAGGTGGAAAAACTGTTTTTT; CDR3 protein: CASSVNQEVEKLFF
J gene: TRBJ2-7; V gene: TRBV11-3; D gene: TRBD1; clone size: many; CDR3 DNA: TGTGCCAGCAGCGTACGAACTACCGGGACAGGGGGCCGCGAGCAGTACTTC; CDR3 protein: CASSVRTTGTGGREQYF
J gene: TRBJ2-1; V gene: TRBV15; D gene: TRBD2; clone size: -; CDR3 DNA: TGTGCCACCAGCAGAGATCGGGGGAGGGATGAGCAGTTCTTC; CDR3 protein: CATSRDRGRDEQFF
J gene: TRBJ1-1; V gene: TRBV12-3/TRBV12-4; D gene: -; clone size: many; CDR3 DNA: TGTGCCAGCAACCAGATAATTAACACTGAAGCTTTCTTT; CDR3 protein: CASNQIINTEAFF
J gene: TRBJ2-1; V gene: TRBV28; D gene: -; clone size: -; CDR3 DNA: TGTGCCAGCAGTTCCCAGACAGCATTGTCCTACAATGAGCAGTTCTTC; CDR3 protein: CASSSQTALSYNEQFF
J gene: TRBJ1-1; V gene: TRBV11-2; D gene: TRBD1; clone size: -; CDR3 DNA: TGTGCCAGCACTACGGACAGGGCTGAAGCTTTCTTT; CDR3 protein: CASTTDRAEAFF
J gene: TRBJ2-5; V gene: TRBV6-1; D gene: TRBD1; clone size: -; CDR3 DNA: TGTGCCAGCAGAAACAGGGGGCGCGAGACCCAGTACTTC; CDR3 protein: CASRNRGRETQYF
J gene: TRBJ2-2; V gene: TRBV5-1; D gene: TRBD2; clone size: many; CDR3 DNA: TGCGCCAGCAGCGTAGCGGGAGTTCGTAGGGCGAACACCGGGGAGCTGTTTTTT; CDR3 protein: CASSVAGVRRANTGELFF
J gene: TRBJ1-2; V gene: TRBV6-1; D gene: -; clone size: few; CDR3 DNA: TGTGCCAGCAGTCCTCCAAGTATCTATGGCTACACCTTC; CDR3 protein: CASSPPSIYGYTF
J gene: TRBJ1-6; V gene: TRBV7-9; D gene: -; clone size: few; CDR3 DNA: TGTGCCAGCAGCCATGAACCAAAAGCCAACTCACCCCTCCACTTT; CDR3 protein: CASSHEPKANSPLHF